The 10 T cell receptor beta chains below all came from one sample that was sequenced in a study of cytomegalovirus exposure and HLA in healthy donors. The PCR ran on 60 Vbeta and 13 Jbeta primers. TCRdb's table, derived via immunoSEQ multiplex PCR, lists solely in-frame clones and lacks some. There are roughly 150,000 clones in the sample; roughly four fifths occur only once, and approximately 1.5% lies in the top ten. Input material: PBMCs. Receptors originate from a man aged 40-50 years in good health and CMV-seronegative.

This clone was picked up one time. This chain uses TRBV19 with TRBJ1-2; D remains ambiguous. The CDR3 has 12 amino acids. Per germline, CDR1 LNHDA and CDR2 SQIVND (reference sequence). V shed 4 bases and J shed 8 bases, with 11 bases lying between them. The CDR3 DNA follows: TGTGCCAGTAGTAGAGGGAGCCTCGGCTACACCTTC. Its protein is CASSRGSLGYTF.

The rearrangement joins TRBV6-1 to TRBJ2-7; 8 bases line up with TRBD1. From germline, CDR1 is MNHNS and CDR2 SASEGT. Trimming took 3 bases from V and 4 from J; bases not matched to a gene: 5. The CDR3 spans 14 residues. CDR3 residues: CASSEARGRYEQYF. For the CDR3, the DNA is TGTGCCAGCAGTGAGGCCAGGGGGCGTTACGAGCAGTACTTC.

The chain recombines TRBV19 with TRBJ2-7; D is ambiguous. Germline CDR1 is LNHDA and CDR2 is SQIVND (reference sequence). Trimming removed 3 bases from V and 3 bases from J, with 12 bases in between. The CDR3 loop spans 14 amino acids. The CDR3 here is CASSISASNYEQYF. Here the CDR3 DNA reads TGTGCCAGTAGTATTTCGGCTAGTAACTACGAGCAGTACTTC.

With regard to this clone: One end of the junction fails to match germline, which may point to a read error. V usage is TRBV7-9 and J usage is TRBJ1-2; 9 bases line up with TRBD1. Germline CDR1 SEHNR, CDR2 FQNEAQ (reference sequence). The CDR3 has 18 residues. The CDR3 spells CSSSSSWTGDNSNYGYTF. DNA for the CDR3: TGTTCCAGCAGCTCCAGCTGGACAGGGGACAACTCTAACTATGGCTACACCTTC.

The chain carries TRBV30 and TRBJ1-3, with D tentatively TRBD1 (6 bases). The CDR3 has 13 amino acids. The V and J ends lost 2 bases and 3 bases respectively, with 8 bases between them. The germline V gene has CDR1 GTSNPN and CDR2 SVGIG (reference sequence). The CDR3 protein is CAWSRGIGNTIYF. CDR3 DNA: TGTGCCTGGAGTAGGGGGATTGGAAACACCATATATTTT.

The rearrangement joins TRBV7-6 to TRBJ2-1, with TRBD2 matching over 13 bases. J was trimmed by 4 bases and V by 5 bases; bases with no gene match: 5. CDR1 SGHVS and CDR2 FNYEAQ come from the germline V gene. This CDR3 comprises 16 residues. CDR3 loop: CASSPPGLAGYNEQFF. Here the CDR3 DNA reads TGTGCCAGCAGCCCGCCGGGACTAGCGGGGTACAATGAGCAGTTCTTC.

This clone showed up just once. Mismatch with germline at one junction end may stem from a read error. This chain uses TRBV19 with TRBJ2-2, with 7 bases that match TRBD1. Germline V gene data show CDR1 as LNHDA and CDR2 as SQIVND (reference sequence). The CDR3 is 14 residues long. CDR3 DNA sequence: TGTGCCAGTAGTCCCTGGACAGGCACCGGGGAGCTGCTTTTT. This codes for CASSPWTGTGELLF.

DNA of the CDR3: TGCGCCAGCAGCTTTAAGGGACAGGCAGAGGATGAGCAGTTCTTC. This translates into CASSFKGQAEDEQFF. The chain is built from TRBV5-1 and TRBJ2-1; 8 bases agree with TRBD1. The V gene's germline CDR1 is SGHRS and CDR2 YFSETQ. The CDR3 is 15 amino acids. Trimming took 2 bases from V and 8 from J; bases not matched to a gene: 9. The entire variable domain, with the rest obtained from reference TRBV5-1 and TRBJ2-1, is as follows: KAGVTQTPRYLIKTRGQQVTLSCSPISGHRSVSWYQQTPGQGLQFLFEYFSETQRNKGNFPGRFSGRQFSNSRSEMNVSTLELGDSALYLCASSFKGQAEDEQFFGPGTRLTVL.

This chain links TRBV28 with TRBJ2-7; possible D gene TRBD1, 5 bases. The CDR3 extends over 15 amino acids. The germline gives CDR1 MDHEN, CDR2 SYDVKM. V lost 4 bases and J 4 bases, leaving 17 bases between the germline ends. In DNA, the CDR3 is TGTGCCAGCAGTTCTCAGGGTAGGCCTGAGTACGAGCAGTACGTC. Its protein is CASSSQGRPEYEQYV.

This sequence joins TRBV11-1 and TRBJ2-1; 10 bases map to TRBD2. Germline V gene data show CDR1 as SGHAT and CDR2 as FQDESV (reference sequence). With 1 base clipped from V and 0 bases from J, the junction kept 9 bases outside the gene matches. This CDR3 contains 19 residues. This CDR3 is CASSLEASGSGSSYNEQFF. As DNA, the CDR3 is TGTGCCAGCAGCTTAGAGGCTAGCGGGAGTGGGAGCTCCTACAATGAGCAGTTCTTC.